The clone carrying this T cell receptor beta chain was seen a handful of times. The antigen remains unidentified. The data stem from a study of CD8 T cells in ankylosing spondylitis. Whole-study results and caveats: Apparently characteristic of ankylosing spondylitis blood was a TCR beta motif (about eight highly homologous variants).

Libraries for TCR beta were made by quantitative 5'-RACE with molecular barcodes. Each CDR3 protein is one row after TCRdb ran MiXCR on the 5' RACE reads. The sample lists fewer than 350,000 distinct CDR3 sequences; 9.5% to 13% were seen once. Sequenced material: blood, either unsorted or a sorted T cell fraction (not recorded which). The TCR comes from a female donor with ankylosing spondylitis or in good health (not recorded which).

DNA of the CDR3: TGTGCCAGCAGCTTAGTGCCGTTCTTGAACACTGAAGCTTTCTTT. Its translation: CASSLVPFLNTEAFF. The chain has TRBV7-2 and TRBJ1-1; D is uncertain. CDR1 and CDR2 from the germline V gene are SGHTA and FQGNSA. This CDR3 contains 15 residues. The V and J ends lost 1 base and 0 bases respectively, with 9 bases between them.